These 17 T cell receptor beta chains were sequenced from one sample in a study of cytomegalovirus exposure and HLA in healthy donors. Use of 60 Vbeta and 13 Jbeta primers characterized the PCR. The assay was immunoSEQ multiplex PCR, and TCRdb's table has in-frame clones only and misses some. The table has about 160,000 clones, roughly 84% seen once. What was sequenced was PBMCs. Receptors were obtained from a man aged 18-30 years in good health and CMV-seronegative.

The chain has TRBV4-3 and TRBJ1-1; D is unclear. This CDR3 region has 13 residues. Germline CDR1 is LGHNA and CDR2 is YSLEER. Trimming removed 2 bases at V and 3 bases at J, with 7 bases between. The CDR3 sequence is CASSQIGDTEAFF. CDR3 sequence (DNA): TGCGCCAGCAGCCAAATTGGAGACACTGAAGCTTTCTTT.

The V and J genes are TRBV2 and TRBJ2-7; TRBD1 aligns across 8 bases. V shed 5 bases, J shed 4 bases, and the junction held 7 bases outside the gene matches. CDR3 length equals 14 residues. Germline CDR1 and CDR2: SNHLY and FYNNEI. The CDR3 reads CASSSQGAGYEQYF. CDR3 nucleotide sequence: TGTGCCAGCAGTTCCCAGGGGGCGGGGTACGAGCAGTACTTC. The entire variable domain, with the rest obtained from reference TRBV2 and TRBJ2-7, is as follows: EPEVTQTPSHQVTQMGQEVILRCVPISNHLYFYWYRQILGQKVEFLVSFYNNEISEKSEIFDDQFSVERPDGSNFTLKIRSTKLEDSAMYFCASSSQGAGYEQYFGPGTRLTVT.

The V gene is TRBV18, the J gene TRBJ2-7, with a tentative D call TRBD1 (6 bases). Looked up from germline, CDR1 is KGHSH and CDR2 is LQKENI. CDR3 length: 15 amino acids. V gave up 3 bases and J gave up 3 bases, with 15 bases separating them. CDR3 coding DNA: TGTGCCAGCTCACCGGGGGCCAGGGGAAGCTACGAGCAGTACTTC. Amino acids: CASSPGARGSYEQYF.

This chain uses TRBV10-3 with TRBJ2-3; TRBD2 matches at 8 bases. Trimming cost V 4 bases and J 0 bases; bases outside gene matches: 27. CDR1 and CDR2 (germline): ENHRY, SYGVKD. This CDR3 is built from 23 residues. The CDR3 sequence: CAISVWKEEVSGSPPYSTDTQYF. In DNA, the CDR3 is TGTGCCATCAGTGTATGGAAGGAGGAAGTCAGCGGGAGCCCCCCTTATAGCACAGATACGCAGTATTTT.

The rearrangement links TRBV29-1 to TRBJ2-2; possible D gene TRBD2, 5 bases. V shed 7 bases and J shed 1 base, with 16 bases lying between them. Germline V gene data show CDR1 as SQVTM and CDR2 as ANQGSEA. CDR3 length: 15 residues. The CDR3 reads CSAAPRALNTGELFF. CDR3 nucleotides: TGCAGCGCGGCCCCGAGGGCCTTGAACACCGGGGAGCTGTTTTTT.

This sequence joins TRBV2 and TRBJ2-1; 8 positions match TRBD2. The germline gives CDR1 SNHLY, CDR2 FYNNEI. With V trimmed by 4 bases and J by 5 bases, 10 bases remained unmatched. The CDR3 runs to 16 residues. The CDR3 sequence: CASSGLLAVADNEQFF. The CDR3 DNA reads TGTGCCAGCAGTGGACTACTAGCGGTCGCGGACAATGAGCAGTTCTTC.

V is TRBV19 and J is TRBJ2-5, with D possibly matching TRBD2 (6 bases). The CDR3 runs to 15 residues. The V gene lost 6 bases and the J gene lost 4 bases, with 18 bases spanning the gap. The V gene's germline CDR1 is LNHDA and CDR2 SQIVND (reference sequence). CDR3 amino acids: CASRKLGEAVETQYF. The CDR3 nucleotides read TGTGCCAGTAGGAAACTTGGGGAGGCAGTAGAGACCCAGTACTTC.

A note on this clone: Other DNA sequences within the sample encode an identical CDR3. The gene calls are TRBV2 and TRBJ1-4; perhaps TRBD1 as D (5 bases). CDR1 SNHLY and CDR2 FYNNEI come from the germline V gene. The CDR3 loop spans 14 amino acids. With 4 bases removed from V and 7 bases from J, the gap between germline ends came to 13 bases. The CDR3 reads CASSGPQRGEKLFF. Written as DNA, the CDR3 is TGTGCCAGCAGTGGTCCCCAAAGGGGTGAAAAACTGTTTTTT.

The rearrangement uses TRBV6-5 and TRBJ2-3; D remains ambiguous. The CDR3 runs 15 residues. V dropped 3 bases and J dropped 0 bases, with 10 bases sitting between them. Per germline, CDR1 MNHEY and CDR2 SVGAGI. In DNA, the CDR3 is TGTGCCAGCAGTTATAATCCTAGAAGCACAGATACGCAGTATTTT. Amino acids: CASSYNPRSTDTQYF.

This rearrangement joins TRBV30 to TRBJ2-7, with D perhaps matching TRBD2 (5 bases). Trimming pared 4 bases from V and 5 bases from J, leaving 21 bases between. The length of the CDR3 is 15 residues. Germline V CDR1 and CDR2: GTSNPN, SVGIG (reference sequence). This CDR3 reads CAWNSHSLSGDEQYF. The CDR3 nucleotides are TGTGCCTGGAATTCGCACAGCCTCTCCGGGGACGAGCAGTACTTC.

Concerning this clone itself: The junction departs from germline at one end; a sequencing error may be responsible. The chain links TRBV7-9 to TRBJ2-7; 7 positions match TRBD1. Germline values: CDR1 SEHNR, CDR2 FQNEAQ (reference sequence). CDR3 length: 17 amino acids. The CDR3 nucleotides read TGTTCCAGCAGCTTACCTAAAACAGGGGATCCCTCCTACGAGCAGTACTTC. Its protein is CSSSLPKTGDPSYEQYF.

The table lists this clone with a count of one. The gene calls are TRBV5-4 and TRBJ2-1, with TRBD2 matching over 7 bases. V was clipped by 0 bases and J by 4 bases; unmatched bases: 4. CDR1 is SGHNT, CDR2 YYREEE, per germline (reference sequence). This CDR3 is 15 amino acids long. In DNA, the CDR3 is TGTGCCAGCAGCTTGGAAGCGGGACCATACAATGAGCAGTTCTTC. Translation gives CASSLEAGPYNEQFF.

Notes on this clone: The sample contains more than one DNA sequence encoding this CDR3. The V call is TRBV27, the J call TRBJ2-1; 7 nucleotides match TRBD2. The CDR3 spans 13 residues. V gave up 5 bases and J gave up 5 bases; unmatched junction bases: 3. The germline gives CDR1 MNHEY, CDR2 SMNVEV (reference sequence). The CDR3: CASSPSGNNEQFF. DNA for the CDR3: TGTGCCAGCAGTCCTAGCGGCAACAATGAGCAGTTCTTC.

V usage is TRBV18 and J usage is TRBJ1-2, with TRBD1 matching 8 bases. This CDR3 has 15 amino acids. CDR1 is KGHSH, CDR2 LQKENI, per germline. After removal of 3 bases from V and 5 bases from J, the junction contained 8 bases not matched to a gene. CDR3 region: CASSPPGQDFYGYTF. The DNA of the CDR3 is TGTGCCAGCTCACCCCCGGGACAGGATTTTTATGGCTACACCTTC.

The V and J genes are TRBV7-9 and TRBJ2-1; 8 bases align to TRBD2. This CDR3 is built from 16 residues. V lost 1 base and J lost 6; bases outside the gene matches: 8. Germline loops: CDR1 SEHNR, CDR2 FQNEAQ (reference sequence). The DNA for the CDR3 is TGTGCCAGCAGCTTAGACGGGAGGGCCGGAGGCAATGAGCAGTTCTTC. It yields the protein CASSLDGRAGGNEQFF.

CDR3 nucleotide sequence: TGTGCCAGCAGCCTACAGGGTAATTGGCTCGGAGCTTTCTTT. Translation gives CASSLQGNWLGAFF. The V and J genes are TRBV2 and TRBJ1-1; D perhaps matches TRBD1 (6 bases). V lost 6 bases, J lost 10 bases, and 21 bases lay in between. The CDR3 is 14 residues long. The germline V gene has CDR1 SNHLY and CDR2 FYNNEI.

The chain recombines TRBV7-9 with TRBJ1-2; D is unresolved. CDR3 size: 14 residues. Germline CDR1 and CDR2: SEHNR and FQNEAQ (reference sequence). V was shortened by 2 bases and J by 5 bases, with 12 bases between the two germline ends. CDR3 sequence: CASSLQESGYGYTF. CDR3 sequence (DNA): TGTGCCAGCAGCTTACAAGAGTCGGGATATGGCTACACCTTC.